This record looks at one T cell receptor (beta chain) sequence and its context. It has no known antigen specificity. Base qualities were left out, and no much larger clone turns up one base away. The germline V gene (reference sequence) yields MNHNY for CDR1 and SVGAGI for CDR2. The CDR3 covers 13 residues, taking in both the cysteine and the phenylalanine. Only the CDR3 region is kept as DNA, spanning 39 bases read in frame from base 1. Between the V and J ends, shortened by 6 bases and 6 bases respectively, the junction contains 14 bases. The data were obtained in a study of T cell repertoires in cytomegalovirus infection (dated by TCRdb to about 2019). Regarding the research as a whole: Because public TCR beta signatures pointed to carriage of CMV infection together with the matching HLA type, the HLA type of each donor mattered for the analysis. Results and caveats for the whole study, not just this receptor: In the ex vivo response, HLA-C-restricted CMV-specific TCR beta clonotypes were dominant, and in two of eight donors the single most frequent clonotype came from this HLA-C-restricted group. In both this cohort and an independent roughly 330-donor cohort, the cumulative frequency of public TCR beta family members distinguished carriers of CMV infection plus the relevant HLA type.

Sequencing instrument: Illumina HiSeq 1500. TCRdb handled the public reads itself, with Q25 trimming in fastp and clone calling in MiXCR, and kept productive beta chains. Duplicate CDR3 protein sequences are folded into a single record with the most common DNA and genes. For this sample there are around 450,000 distinct CDR3 sequences; roughly 30% appear just once. In total, the top ten clones hold around 15% of the sample. The chain joins TRBV6-6 to TRBJ1-2; the D gene is not confidently resolved. The sample consisted of PBMCs. This TCR was sampled from a human donor in good health (CMV status not recorded). Some clones in this sample may be carry-over from other donors' samples. The base sequence is TGTGCCAGCAGCCGCTCTGAATGGGATGGCTACACCTTC. This yields the protein CASSRSEWDGYTF.